This passage covers 2 T cell receptor beta chains from one sample sequenced in a study of blood T cells in healthy people across ages. Combining a sample-barcoded 5' primer with a J-beta primer mix, a second PCR ran for roughly 6 to 12 cycles. TCRdb re-called the 5' RACE reads through MiXCR, storing one row per CDR3 protein. The repertoire has some 760,000 distinct CDR3 sequences, roughly 25% of them found once; the top ten carry around 3.6%. These data were also filed under a second study, of T cells of mothers and their children.

Sequencing was performed on blood. These receptors were taken from a boy aged 5-17 years in good health.

This clonotype showed up just a few times. The V and J genes are TRBV4-3 and TRBJ2-5; D could derive from TRBD1 or TRBD2 (10 bases each). The CDR3 length is 16 residues. Trimming removed 1 base from V and 5 bases from J, with 17 bases in between. Germline CDR1 is LGHNA and CDR2 is YSLEER. In nucleotides, the CDR3 is TGCGCCAGCAGCCAAGCACTAGCGGGACAGGGGGAGACCCAGTACTTC. This codes for CASSQALAGQGETQYF.

This chain links TRBV28 with TRBJ2-7; D may be TRBD2 (5 bases). The CDR3 contains 17 residues. Germline CDR1 reads MDHEN; CDR2 reads SYDVKM. The V end was cut by 5 bases, the J end by 0 bases, with 20 bases between. The CDR3 region is CASSPNVLGSSSYEQYF. CDR3 sequence (DNA): TGTGCCAGCAGTCCAAATGTCCTGGGGAGTAGCTCCTACGAGCAGTACTTC.